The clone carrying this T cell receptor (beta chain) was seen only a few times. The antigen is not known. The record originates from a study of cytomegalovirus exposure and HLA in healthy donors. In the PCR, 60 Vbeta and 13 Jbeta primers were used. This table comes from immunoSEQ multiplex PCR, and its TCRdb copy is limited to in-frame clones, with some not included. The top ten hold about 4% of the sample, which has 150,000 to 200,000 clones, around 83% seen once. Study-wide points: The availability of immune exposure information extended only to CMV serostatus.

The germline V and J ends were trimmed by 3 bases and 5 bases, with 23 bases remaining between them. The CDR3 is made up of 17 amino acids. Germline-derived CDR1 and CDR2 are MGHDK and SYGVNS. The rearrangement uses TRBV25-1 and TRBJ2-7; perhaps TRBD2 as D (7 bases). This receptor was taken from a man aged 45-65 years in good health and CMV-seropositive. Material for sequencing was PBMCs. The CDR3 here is CASSENRQTGGWDEQYF. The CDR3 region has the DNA TGTGCCAGCAGTGAGAACCGACAGACGGGGGGCTGGGACGAGCAGTACTTC.